A single sample gave rise to the 9 T cell receptor beta chains below, sequenced in a study of T-cell memory formation after mild COVID-19. MiXCR, run by TCRdb on the 5' RACE reads, gives a single entry per CDR3 protein. The sample has some 210,000 distinct CDR3 sequences, over 9.5% seen once; the top ten hold under 3.5%. The sequenced sample consisted of PBMCs or a T cell subset sorted from them (not recorded which). These receptors originate from a man aged 18 to 30 who had mild COVID-19 (a few samples of this study predate the infection). Cell type and time point are not known.

Many counts were recorded for this clonotype. V usage is TRBV3-1 and J usage is TRBJ2-7, with D perhaps given as TRBD1 or TRBD2 (5 bases each). CDR3 size: 14 residues. Trimming removed 1 base from V and 5 bases from J, with 12 bases in between. CDR1 and CDR2 from the germline V gene are LGHDT and YNNKEL (reference sequence). The CDR3, as DNA: TGTGCCAGCAGCCAAGCCCCTAGGGACCACGAGCAGTACTTC. It encodes CASSQAPRDHEQYF.

This chain links TRBV7-2 with TRBJ1-5; D gene ambiguous. The germline CDR1 and CDR2 sequences are SGHTA and FQGNSA. CDR3 length: 15 residues. V was cut by 1 base and J by 1 base, with 8 bases left in between. CDR3 region: CASSLEGSSNQPQHF. Written as DNA, the CDR3 is TGTGCCAGCAGCTTAGAGGGCTCAAGCAATCAGCCCCAGCATTTT.

In its sample, this clonotype was seen a few times. The chain joins TRBV3-1 to TRBJ2-5; D is perhaps TRBD2 (6 bases). The germline V and J ends were trimmed by 3 bases and 5 bases, with 16 bases remaining between them. The V gene's germline CDR1 is LGHDT and CDR2 YNNKEL (reference sequence). The CDR3 runs 15 residues. The CDR3 region is CASSHRTTSRETQYF. CDR3 nucleotide sequence: TGTGCCAGCAGCCACCGGACGACTAGTCGTGAGACCCAGTACTTC.

The CDR3 coding sequence is TGCAGCACTGCCGTTCTGGCCCCTGGCAATCAGCCCCAGCATTTT. Amino acids: CSTAVLAPGNQPQHF. The chain recombines TRBV20-1 with TRBJ1-5; D gene unclear. CDR1 and CDR2 from the germline V gene are DFQATT and SNEGSKA (reference sequence). The CDR3 loop spans 15 amino acids.

The chain couples TRBV18 to TRBJ2-6; D is perhaps TRBD2 (6 bases). Per the germline V gene, CDR1 is KGHSH and CDR2 is LQKENI. V was trimmed by 2 bases and J by 2 bases, leaving 7 bases between them. The CDR3 is 15 residues long. The CDR3 DNA is TGTGCCAGCTCACCAACGGGGGCTGGGGCCAACGTCCTGACTTTC. Translating it yields CASSPTGAGANVLTF. Full variable domain (outside the CDR3, taken from reference TRBV18 and TRBJ2-6): NAGVMQNPRHLVRRRGQEARLRCSPMKGHSHVYWYRQLPEEGLKFMVYLQKENIIDESGMPKERFSAEFPKEGPSILRIQQVVRGDSAAYFCASSPTGAGANVLTFGAGSRLTVL.

V is TRBV20-1 and J is TRBJ2-7; D not resolved. Trimming removed 3 bases from V and 5 bases from J, with 8 bases in between. In germline, CDR1 is DFQATT, CDR2 SNEGSKA (reference sequence). This CDR3 has 11 residues. The DNA of the CDR3 is TGCAGTGCTAGTCCTGGGCACGAGCAGTACGTC. It encodes CSASPGHEQYV.

V usage is TRBV3-1 and J usage is TRBJ2-4; D remains ambiguous. V lost 6 bases to trimming and J lost 6 bases, with 18 bases between them. Germline lookup yields CDR1 LGHDT and CDR2 YNNKEL (reference sequence). The CDR3 is made up of 15 amino acids. The CDR3, as DNA: TGTGCCAGCAGTCATAACCCGTCCCCCGGAAACATTCAGTACTTC. It yields the protein CASSHNPSPGNIQYF.

This clonotype has just a few counts. V usage is TRBV11-2 and J usage is TRBJ1-6; D remains unclear. The germline V gene has CDR1 SGHAT and CDR2 FQNNGV. Trimming stripped 0 bases from V and 7 bases from J, with 10 bases between. This CDR3 has 15 amino acids. CDR3 sequence (DNA): TGTGCCAGCAGCTTAGACAAGGGTAGAAATTCACCCCTCCACTTT. It yields the protein CASSLDKGRNSPLHF.

V gene TRBV6-1 combines with J gene TRBJ2-2; D is undetermined. Germline assignment: CDR1 MNHNS and CDR2 SASEGT. With 3 bases removed from V and 9 bases from J, the gap between germline ends came to 8 bases. The CDR3 has 12 amino acids. CDR3 residues: CASSDWTRELFF. CDR3 bases: TGTGCCAGCAGTGATTGGACCCGGGAGCTGTTTTTT.